The 5 T cell receptor beta chains listed next were all sequenced from one sample in a study of OX40 agonist ivuxolimab in advanced cancers. Profiling relied on immunoSEQ multiplex PCR, and the TCRdb table lists in-frame clones only, not all of them. Here the sample spans tens of thousands of clones, roughly 88% being singletons. The sequences come from CD4+ or CD8+ T cells sorted from blood, collected in a trial of the OX40 agonist ivuxolimab. The receptor set was obtained from an adult with an advanced solid tumor such as melanoma, head and neck, liver or kidney cancer.

The chain uses TRBV7-8 and TRBJ2-7; D uncertain. The CDR3 totals 14 residues. Germline CDR1 reads SGHVS; CDR2 reads FQNEAQ. V was pared by 4 bases and J by 3 bases, with 13 bases between. DNA for the CDR3: TGTGCCAGCAGCTCACGTATGGCCCGCTACGAGCAGTACTTC. It translates to CASSSRMARYEQYF.

The chain joins TRBV7-3 to TRBJ2-7, with 7 bases lining up with TRBD2. V shed 4 bases and J 4 bases; nucleotides not matched to a gene: 7. This CDR3 has 14 residues. Germline CDR1 SGHTA, CDR2 FQGTGA. DNA of the CDR3: TGTGCCAGCAGCTCCTCGGGAGGCTTTTACGAGCAGTACTTC. The encoded protein is CASSSSGGFYEQYF.

The V gene is TRBV5-1, the J gene TRBJ2-3, with D perhaps matching TRBD1 (6 bases). The CDR3 covers 15 residues. V was shortened by 4 bases and J by 2 bases, with 14 bases between the two germline ends. Germline-derived CDR1 and CDR2 are SGHRS and YFSETQ. CDR3: CASSTHREPTDTQYF. CDR3 nucleotides: TGCGCCAGCAGCACCCACAGGGAACCCACAGATACGCAGTATTTT.

This chain joins TRBV4-3 and TRBJ2-3, with 7 nucleotides matching TRBD2. The length of the CDR3 is 17 residues. V was clipped by 0 bases and J by 4 bases; unmatched bases: 10. Germline assignment: CDR1 LGHNA and CDR2 YSLEER. The CDR3 region has the DNA TGCGCCAGCAGCCAAGAGACCGGGGGGTCTGGTTCAGATACGCAGTATTTT. Residues: CASSQETGGSGSDTQYF.

V is TRBV5-8 and J is TRBJ2-3; 7 bases are shared with TRBD2. V shed 4 bases and J 1 base; nucleotides not matched to a gene: 6. Germline CDR1 is SGHTS and CDR2 is YDEGEE. The CDR3 runs to 15 residues. The CDR3 is CASSITSGGTDTQYF. The CDR3 DNA reads as TGTGCCAGCAGCATCACGAGCGGGGGCACAGATACGCAGTATTTT.